The 29 T cell receptor beta chains presented below share a single source sample, sequenced in a study of blood T cells in healthy people across ages (dated by TCRdb to 2014 to 2015). Libraries came from 5' RACE. A second PCR of about 6 to 11 cycles was performed with a sample-barcoded 5' primer and a J-beta primer mix. TCRdb itself trimmed the public reads at Q25 with fastp, ran MiXCR and retained productive beta chains. Rows merge per CDR3 protein into single entries with the most common DNA and genes. The sample includes approximately 1,700,000 distinct CDR3 sequences, with about two fifths observed a single time. Of the sample, 23% is held by the ten largest clones. The material sequenced was blood. The receptors here all came from a human donor in good health.

The genes are TRBV5-1 and TRBJ1-4; 7 bases fit TRBD1. Germline V lookup: CDR1 SGHRS, CDR2 YFSETQ. The CDR3 runs to 12 residues. With V trimmed by 5 bases and J by 8 bases, 3 bases remained unmatched. In DNA form, the CDR3 reads TGCGCCAGCAGACAGGGGTCGGAAAAACTGTTTTTT. This translates into CASRQGSEKLFF.

J is TRBJ2-4 and V is TRBV27; 8 nucleotides line up with TRBD1. The J call may not be correct, given that the DNA end is closer to TRBJ2-7. In germline, CDR1 is MNHEY, CDR2 SMNVEV (reference sequence). This CDR3 has 14 amino acids. The CDR3 reads CASSLLAGGDEQYF. DNA of the CDR3: TGTGCCAGCAGTTTATTAGCAGGGGGCGACGAGCAGTACTTC.

This clonotype was recorded only once. This chain links TRBV9 with TRBJ2-3; 9 bases agree with TRBD1. Germline values: CDR1 SGDLS, CDR2 YYNGEE. The CDR3 runs to 17 residues. V lost 3 bases to trimming and J lost 4 bases; unmatched junction nucleotides: 12. CDR3 sequence reads: CASSARPWDREPDTQYF. The CDR3 DNA reads as TGTGCCAGCAGCGCCCGCCCGTGGGACAGGGAGCCAGATACGCAGTATTTT.

The chain carries TRBV7-9 and TRBJ1-2; 9 bases line up with TRBD1. The CDR3 loop spans 17 amino acids. Germline V CDR1 and CDR2: SEHNR, FQNEAQ (reference sequence). With V trimmed by 5 bases and J by 7 bases, 17 bases remained unmatched. CDR3 loop: CASSAPPGTGIRRGYTF. In DNA, the CDR3 is TGTGCCAGCAGCGCCCCCCCCGGGACAGGGATACGACGTGGCTACACCTTC. Full variable domain (rest looked up from reference TRBV7-9 and TRBJ1-2): DTGVSQNPRHKITKRGQNVTFRCDPISEHNRLYWYRQTLGQGPEFLTYFQNEAQLEKSRLLSDRFSAERPKGSFSTLEIQRTEQGDSAMYLCASSAPPGTGIRRGYTFGSGTRLTVV.

Note on this clonotype: A junction boundary mismatches the germline segment, possibly from a read error. The chain carries TRBV6-2 or TRBV6-3 and TRBJ2-5; maybe TRBD2 (6 bases). Germline loops: CDR1 MNHEY, CDR2 SVGEGT. The CDR3 has 13 residues. The CDR3 sequence is CVSSFLAMETQYF. For the CDR3, the DNA is TGTGTCAGCAGTTTTCTAGCGATGGAGACCCAGTACTTC.

This chain connects TRBV12-5 to TRBJ1-5, with 10 bases lining up with TRBD1. In germline, CDR1 is LGHNT, CDR2 FRNRAP. There are 18 residues in the CDR3. Unmatched junction bases numbered 12, after V lost 7 bases and J lost 0 bases. This CDR3 reads CASALSLGTGVSNQPQHF. CDR3 DNA sequence: TGTGCTAGTGCCCTCAGTTTGGGGACAGGGGTTAGCAATCAGCCCCAGCATTTT.

The CDR3 coding sequence is TGTGCCAGCAGCACCGACAGGAAACTGTTTTTT. It specifies CASSTDRKLFF. The chain carries TRBV28 and TRBJ1-4; D is possibly TRBD1 (6 bases). V was pared by 6 bases and J by 11 bases, with 10 bases between. This CDR3 has 11 amino acids. In germline, CDR1 is MDHEN, CDR2 SYDVKM.

As for this clonotype: A read error may produce the germline difference seen at one junction end. The chain is built from TRBV5-1 and TRBJ1-5; D is unclear. The CDR3 is made up of 15 amino acids. Germline CDR1 and CDR2: SGHRS and YFSETQ. CDR3 sequence: CASSLASGGNHPQHF. CDR3 bases: TGCGCCAGCAGCTTGGCCAGCGGAGGCAATCACCCCCAGCATTTT.

This clonotype was observed a few times. The chain recombines TRBV15 with TRBJ2-7; D uncertain. This CDR3 has 14 amino acids. V lost 4 bases and J lost 4, with 14 bases in between. The germline V gene encodes CDR1 LNHNV and CDR2 YYDKDF (reference sequence). This CDR3 is CATSTGATVYEQYF. Here the CDR3 DNA reads TGTGCCACCAGCACAGGAGCTACAGTTTACGAGCAGTACTTC.

A few counts support this clonotype. The J gene is TRBJ2-1, the V gene TRBV10-3; 10 bases are a match to TRBD2. This CDR3 contains 16 residues. Germline lookup yields CDR1 ENHRY and CDR2 SYGVKD. Trimming took 3 bases from V and 4 from J; bases not matched to a gene: 6. The CDR3 bases are TGTGCCATCAGTGATAGTGGGACTAGCGATTACAATGAGCAGTTCTTC. It is translated as CAISDSGTSDYNEQFF.

CDR3 sequence (DNA): TGTGCCATCGGTCCGGACAGACTTAGCTCCTACAATGAGCAGTTCTTC. It encodes CAIGPDRLSSYNEQFF. This chain links TRBV10-3 with TRBJ2-1; D may be TRBD1 (6 bases). Germline V gene sequence: CDR1 ENHRY, CDR2 SYGVKD. CDR3 length: 16 residues. Trimming took 8 bases from V and 0 from J, leaving 17 bases between them.

V and J are TRBV4-3 and TRBJ2-1; 9 bases agree with TRBD1. CDR3 size: 16 residues. The germline CDR1 and CDR2 sequences are LGHNA and YSLEER. V dropped 4 bases and J dropped 2; count of bases not matched to a gene: 6. The CDR3, as DNA: TGCGCCAGCAGCCCCCCGGGGACAGGGCCCTACAATGAGCAGTTCTTC. This translates into CASSPPGTGPYNEQFF.

This clonotype was seen more than once but under ten times. V and J are TRBV5-1 and TRBJ2-4; D is uncertain. The J call may be wrong; the DNA end is better matched by TRBJ2-7. The CDR3 runs to 14 residues. From germline, CDR1 is SGHRS and CDR2 YFSETQ. The CDR3 DNA reads as TGCGCCAGCAGCTTGGGCTACGCCCTCGACGAGCAGTACTTC. It codes for CASSLGYALDEQYF.

This clonotype appeared a few times. The CDR3 DNA sequence: TGTGCCAGCAGTTCCAACTTCGGGGGAGACGGTTATGGCTACACCTTC. Its protein product is CASSSNFGGDGYGYTF. This sequence joins TRBV7-9 and TRBJ1-2, with D possibly TRBD1 on 5 matching bases. Germline loops: CDR1 SEHNR, CDR2 FQNEAQ (reference sequence). The V and J ends lost 6 bases and 5 bases respectively, with 22 bases between them. The CDR3 has 16 residues. Complete variable domain (other parts from reference TRBV7-9 and TRBJ1-2): DTGVSQNPRHKITKRGQNVTFRCDPISEHNRLYWYRQTLGQGPEFLTYFQNEAQLEKSRLLSDRFSAERPKGSFSTLEIQRTEQGDSAMYLCASSSNFGGDGYGYTFGSGTRLTVV.

This clonotype has only a few counts. This rearrangement joins TRBV29-1 to TRBJ1-2; D is perhaps TRBD1 (6 bases). V lost 6 bases and J lost 8, with 28 bases in between. The CDR3 is made up of 16 amino acids. Germline values: CDR1 SQVTM, CDR2 ANQGSEA. The CDR3 sequence is CSVDGDTLRNEEGYTF. DNA of the CDR3: TGCAGCGTGGATGGGGACACGCTCAGAAACGAGGAGGGCTACACCTTC.

The chain combines TRBV7-9 with TRBJ2-1; perhaps D is TRBD1 or TRBD2 (5 bases each). CDR3 length: 13 amino acids. Trimming took off 3 bases at V and 10 bases at J, with 13 bases between the two ends. Germline CDR1 reads SEHNR; CDR2 reads FQNEAQ (reference sequence). The CDR3 nucleotides are TGTGCCAGCAGCTTCACAGGCAAGCGGGAGCAGTTCTTC. Translating gives CASSFTGKREQFF.

The genes are TRBV19 and TRBJ2-1; the D is unclear. The CDR3 covers 17 residues. Looked up from germline, CDR1 is LNHDA and CDR2 is SQIVND (reference sequence). The germline V and J ends were trimmed by 5 bases and 0 bases, with 17 bases remaining between them. CDR3 sequence reads: CASSPAVETGSYNEQFF. The CDR3 DNA sequence: TGTGCCAGTAGTCCCGCCGTGGAGACGGGCTCCTACAATGAGCAGTTCTTC. The full variable domain, in which reference TRBV19 and TRBJ2-1 provide the parts outside the CDR3, is DGGITQSPKYLFRKEGQNVTLSCEQNLNHDAMYWYRQDPGQGLRLIYYSQIVNDFQKGDIAEGYSVSREKKESFPLTVTSAQKNPTAFYLCASSPAVETGSYNEQFFGPGTRLTVL.

The chain uses TRBV7-9 and TRBJ1-4, with 7 positions matching TRBD1. Germline V gives CDR1 SEHNR, CDR2 FQNEAQ (reference sequence). After removal of 3 bases from V and 1 base from J, the junction contained 2 bases not matched to a gene. The CDR3 is made up of 15 amino acids. The CDR3 DNA is TGTGCCAGCAGCTTCGCAGGGGGAACTAATGAAAAACTGTTTTTT. Amino acid sequence: CASSFAGGTNEKLFF. The full variable domain, rest sourced from reference TRBV7-9 and TRBJ1-4, is DTGVSQNPRHKITKRGQNVTFRCDPISEHNRLYWYRQTLGQGPEFLTYFQNEAQLEKSRLLSDRFSAERPKGSFSTLEIQRTEQGDSAMYLCASSFAGGTNEKLFFGSGTQLSVL.

The chain employs TRBV2 and TRBJ1-1; D is unclear. The CDR3 spans 14 residues. V shed 2 bases and J shed 2 bases, with 9 bases lying between them. CDR1 SNHLY and CDR2 FYNNEI come from the germline V gene. In nucleotides, the CDR3 is TGTGCCAGCAGTGAATATGGGGTAAACACTGAAGCTTTCTTT. Its translation is CASSEYGVNTEAFF. The whole variable domain, filled in from reference TRBV2 and TRBJ1-1, reads EPEVTQTPSHQVTQMGQEVILRCVPISNHLYFYWYRQILGQKVEFLVSFYNNEISEKSEIFDDQFSVERPDGSNFTLKIRSTKLEDSAMYFCASSEYGVNTEAFFGQGTRLTVV.

This chain links TRBV20-1 with TRBJ2-7, with D hard to call. The CDR3 runs to 14 residues. Germline CDR1 and CDR2: DFQATT and SNEGSKA (reference sequence). Trimming stripped 1 base from V and 4 bases from J, with 14 bases between. CDR3 sequence (DNA): TGCAGTGCTAGAGGCATTGGGCTCCTGTACGAGCAGTACTTC. Amino acid sequence: CSARGIGLLYEQYF.

The genes are TRBV29-1 and TRBJ2-3, with a weak D call TRBD2 (6 bases). V shed 0 bases and J shed 3 bases, with 7 bases lying between them. This CDR3 contains 13 residues. CDR1 and CDR2 from the germline V gene are SQVTM and ANQGSEA. CDR3 DNA: TGCAGCGTTGAAGAGACTAGAACAGATACGCAGTATTTT. It translates to CSVEETRTDTQYF.

The rearrangement uses TRBV9 and TRBJ2-7; D is ambiguous. The CDR3 is 11 amino acids. V lost 7 bases and J lost 0, with 5 bases in between. In germline, CDR1 is SGDLS, CDR2 YYNGEE. CDR3 DNA: TGTGCCAGCGTGAGCTCCTACGAGCAGTACTTC. It yields the protein CASVSSYEQYF.

The J gene is TRBJ2-4, the V gene TRBV9, with unresolved D. The end of the DNA is better explained by TRBJ2-5, so the J call may be wrong. CDR1 is SGDLS, CDR2 YYNGEE, per germline. The CDR3 sequence is 13 residues long. CDR3 in DNA: TGTGCCTGCGGTTCGGGCGAACAAGAGACCCAGTACTTC. This encodes CACGSGEQETQYF.

The chain links TRBV6-2 or TRBV6-3 to TRBJ1-5, with TRBD1 matching 10 bases. J lost 9 bases, V lost 6 bases, and 17 bases had no gene match. This CDR3 has 17 residues. CDR1 and CDR2 from the germline V gene are MNHEY and SVGEGT. The CDR3 bases are TGTGCCAGCAGGGAACCTCGGACAGGGGGATTTGGATCGCCCCAGCATTTT. It codes for CASREPRTGGFGSPQHF.

This clonotype was observed at least ten times. The rearrangement links TRBV7-6 to TRBJ2-7; D may be TRBD2 (6 bases). CDR3 length equals 14 residues. Trimming took 0 bases from V and 3 from J, leaving 9 bases between them. Germline CDR1 and CDR2: SGHVS and FNYEAQ. CDR3 bases: TGTGCCAGCAGCTTAGCCGGACTATTCTACGAGCAGTACTTC. It encodes CASSLAGLFYEQYF.

V usage is TRBV20-1 and J usage is TRBJ1-2; D possibly corresponds to TRBD1 (6 bases). The CDR3 runs to 17 residues. V gave up 0 bases and J gave up 0 bases, with 17 bases separating them. Germline V CDR1 and CDR2: DFQATT, SNEGSKA (reference sequence). The CDR3 spells CSARDRAGEWANYGYTF. CDR3 sequence (DNA): TGCAGTGCTAGAGATCGGGCAGGGGAGTGGGCTAACTATGGCTACACCTTC.

The rearrangement joins TRBV7-2 to TRBJ1-2; the match to TRBD1 covers 12 bases. CDR1 SGHTA and CDR2 FQGNSA come from the germline V gene. Germline trimming cut 5 bases from V and 8 bases from J; bases unmatched to any gene: 12. This CDR3 is 16 amino acids long. CDR3 residues: CASSKPGQGAVGGYTF. CDR3 in DNA: TGTGCCAGCAGCAAACCGGGACAGGGGGCGGTAGGCGGCTACACCTTC.

The V call is TRBV29-1, the J call TRBJ1-5; perhaps TRBD1 as D (6 bases). The V gene's germline CDR1 is SQVTM and CDR2 ANQGSEA. This CDR3 spans 14 amino acids. V dropped 6 bases and J dropped 11 bases, with 23 bases sitting between them. CDR3 coding DNA: TGCAGCGTAAGCGACAGGCCCGAAAGAGGGGCCCAGCATTTT. Translation gives CSVSDRPERGAQHF.

A remark on this clonotype: A read error may be the cause here, since a much bigger clone is one base away. The chain joins TRBV11-1 to TRBJ2-7; 8 positions match TRBD2. The better agreement between TRBJ2-5 and the DNA end casts doubt on the J call. CDR1 is SGHAT and CDR2 is FQDESV in the germline V gene (reference sequence). The CDR3 is made up of 17 amino acids. The CDR3 is CASSLLLGLVRGETQYF. CDR3 in DNA: TGTGCCAGCAGCTTACTCCTGGGACTAGTGAGGGGAGAGACCCAGTACTTC.